Presented here are 14 T cell receptor beta chains from one specimen sequenced in a study of T-cell memory formation after mild COVID-19. TCRdb analysed the 5' RACE reads with MiXCR anew, one entry per CDR3 protein. The profile shows 350,000 to 400,000 distinct CDR3 sequences, roughly 20% of them singletons. Input material: PBMCs or a T cell subset sorted from them (not recorded which). The receptors shown here come from an adult woman who had mild COVID-19 (a few samples of this study predate the infection). Cell type and time point are not known.

This clonotype was detected a few times. The rearrangement joins TRBV7-9 to TRBJ1-2; 8 bases align to TRBD1. The J segment lost 0 bases and the V segment lost 11 bases, leaving 8 bases of the junction unmatched. Germline CDR1 is SEHNR and CDR2 is FQNEAQ (reference sequence). The CDR3 covers 14 residues. The CDR3 spells CASSTGGTNYGYTF. For the CDR3, the DNA is TGTGCCTCAAGTACAGGGGGTACTAACTATGGCTACACCTTC.

This chain joins TRBV15 and TRBJ2-2; no definite D call. The CDR3 length is 11 residues. The ends were cut back, 8 bases at V and 2 bases at J, with 3 bases in the middle. Germline assignment: CDR1 LNHNV and CDR2 YYDKDF (reference sequence). The CDR3: CATLNTGELFF. The CDR3 coding sequence is TGTGCCACCCTTAACACCGGGGAGCTGTTTTTT.

V and J are TRBV18 and TRBJ2-3; 11 bases are shared with TRBD2. This CDR3 has 17 amino acids. CDR1 KGHSH and CDR2 LQKENI come from the germline V gene. V shed 3 bases, J shed 4 bases, and the junction held 9 bases outside the gene matches. CDR3 sequence reads: CASSPRLLAGAADTQYF. The CDR3 DNA sequence: TGTGCCAGCTCACCCCGACTACTAGCGGGGGCCGCAGATACGCAGTATTTT. Variable domain in full (rest from reference TRBV18 and TRBJ2-3): NAGVMQNPRHLVRRRGQEARLRCSPMKGHSHVYWYRQLPEEGLKFMVYLQKENIIDESGMPKERFSAEFPKEGPSILRIQQVVRGDSAAYFCASSPRLLAGAADTQYFGPGTRLTVL.

The chain combines TRBV7-6 with TRBJ2-5, with a tentative D call TRBD2 (5 bases). V dropped 4 bases and J dropped 5 bases, with 14 bases sitting between them. The CDR3 runs 14 residues. The germline V gene has CDR1 SGHVS and CDR2 FNYEAQ. The CDR3 DNA follows: TGTGCCAGCAGCTCCCCTCAAGGCGGGGAGACCCAGTACTTC. Protein sequence: CASSSPQGGETQYF.

This clonotype was seen many times. This chain joins TRBV6-1 and TRBJ2-7, with 8 bases identical to TRBD1. From germline, CDR1 is MNHNS and CDR2 SASEGT. The ends lost 3 bases at V and 5 bases at J; junction bases unmatched: 3. The CDR3 totals 13 residues. This CDR3 is CASSDRGLHEQYF. The CDR3 coding sequence is TGTGCCAGCAGTGACAGGGGGCTTCACGAGCAGTACTTC.

The chain recombines TRBV10-3 with TRBJ1-1; 12 nucleotides align to TRBD1. V lost 4 bases, J lost 0 bases, and 3 bases stayed unmatched. CDR1 is ENHRY and CDR2 is SYGVKD in the germline V gene. The CDR3 extends over 16 amino acids. CDR3 loop: CAISGWDRGLNTEAFF. The CDR3 DNA reads as TGTGCCATCAGTGGATGGGACAGGGGGCTGAACACTGAAGCTTTCTTT.

The CDR3 region has the DNA TGTGCCAGCAGCTTGAGGAGGGAAGGTGAAAAACTGTTTTTT. This codes for CASSLRREGEKLFF. The chain has TRBV5-5 and TRBJ1-4, with D uncertain. The ends were cut back, 1 base at V and 7 bases at J, with 11 bases in the middle. This CDR3 comprises 14 residues. Germline lookup yields CDR1 SGHKS and CDR2 YYEKEE (reference sequence).

The chain joins TRBV5-1 to TRBJ2-7, with D perhaps given as TRBD1 or TRBD2 (5 bases each). The CDR3 is 14 amino acids. Germline loops: CDR1 SGHRS, CDR2 YFSETQ. Trimming left V 3 bases short and J 3 bases short, with 13 bases between. Here the CDR3 DNA reads TGCGCCAGCAGCTCCGGGGACGGACACTACGAGCAGTACTTC. Protein product: CASSSGDGHYEQYF.

This clonotype was observed at least ten times. The J gene is TRBJ2-4, the V gene TRBV3-1, with TRBD2 matching 7 bases. CDR1 is LGHDT and CDR2 is YNNKEL in the germline V gene (reference sequence). The CDR3 covers 18 residues. The ends lost 4 bases at V and 0 bases at J; junction bases unmatched: 12. The CDR3 protein is CASSPGVWGGVAKNIQYF. The CDR3 DNA reads TGTGCCAGCAGCCCCGGCGTGTGGGGGGGGGTAGCCAAAAACATTCAGTACTTC.

This chain links TRBV18 with TRBJ2-7; D remains ambiguous. From germline, CDR1 is KGHSH and CDR2 LQKENI. Trimming stripped 2 bases from V and 6 bases from J, with 17 bases between. This CDR3 is built from 15 residues. The CDR3 is CASSPNFGVTPEQYF. In nucleotides, the CDR3 is TGTGCCAGCTCACCAAATTTTGGAGTAACTCCCGAGCAGTACTTC.

The rearrangement uses TRBV18 and TRBJ2-3, with a possible D match to TRBD2 (6 bases). The ends were cut back, 1 base at V and 2 bases at J, with 7 bases in the middle. CDR1 and CDR2 from the germline V gene are KGHSH and LQKENI. This CDR3 comprises 14 residues. In nucleotides, the CDR3 is TGTGCCAGCTCACCACGGAGGGACACAGATACGCAGTATTTT. Its translation: CASSPRRDTDTQYF.

This clonotype was detected only a few times. This sequence joins TRBV12-3 or TRBV12-4 and TRBJ2-3, with TRBD2 identical over 7 bases. There are 16 residues in the CDR3. Trimming cost V 4 bases and J 0 bases; bases outside gene matches: 7. CDR3 bases: TGTGCCAGCAGTTCCCCCCGGGGGGTAAGCACAGATACGCAGTATTTT. Protein product: CASSSPRGVSTDTQYF.

The chain carries TRBV5-1 and TRBJ1-1; 7 bases line up with TRBD1. Germline assignment: CDR1 SGHRS and CDR2 YFSETQ. The V and J ends lost 0 bases and 4 bases, in that order; junction bases with no gene match: 9. The CDR3 loop spans 16 amino acids. CDR3 in amino acids: CASSLAAGSGGTEAFF. CDR3 nucleotide sequence: TGCGCCAGCAGCTTGGCGGCGGGATCAGGGGGCACTGAAGCTTTCTTT.

This clonotype was detected only a few times. The chain carries TRBV12-3 or TRBV12-4 and TRBJ2-7; D is possibly TRBD2 (6 bases). This CDR3 has 14 amino acids. Trimming cost V 3 bases and J 0 bases, with 9 bases left between them. The CDR3 reads CASSFSGVSYEQYF. In nucleotides, the CDR3 is TGTGCCAGCAGTTTTAGCGGTGTCTCCTACGAGCAGTACTTC.